This entry concerns a single T cell receptor (beta chain). The germline V gene encodes CDR1 SGDLS and CDR2 YYNGEE. There are 15 residues in the CDR3. Unmatched junction bases numbered 9, after V lost 5 bases and J lost 8 bases. Measured with immunoSEQ multiplex PCR; TCRdb has only the in-frame clones, and not every one. Counted here are 700,000 to 750,000 clones, 80% to 90% occurring once; the ten biggest clones make up around 0.0094%. The sample is drawn from a study of shared T cell receptors in the human thymus. The sample also formed part of further work on human thymus T cells.

The sequenced material came from thymocytes. V and J are TRBV9 and TRBJ1-6; TRBD1 matches at 8 bases. This receptor was taken from a girl in the first two years of life with a congenital heart defect. Here the CDR3 DNA reads TGTGCCAGCAGGGGACAGGTCCCCGGGCATTCACCCCTCCACTTT. Translating it yields CASRGQVPGHSPLHF.